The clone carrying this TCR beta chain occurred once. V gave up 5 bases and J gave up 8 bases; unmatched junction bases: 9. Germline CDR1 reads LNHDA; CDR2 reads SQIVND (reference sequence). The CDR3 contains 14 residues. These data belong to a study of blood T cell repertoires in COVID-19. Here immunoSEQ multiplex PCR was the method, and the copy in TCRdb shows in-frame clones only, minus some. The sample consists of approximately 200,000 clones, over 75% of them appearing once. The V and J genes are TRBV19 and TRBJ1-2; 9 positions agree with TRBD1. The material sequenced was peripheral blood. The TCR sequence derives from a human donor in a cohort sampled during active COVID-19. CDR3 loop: CASSPRGQGGGYTF. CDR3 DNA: TGTGCCAGTAGTCCTCGGGGACAGGGTGGCGGCTACACCTTC.